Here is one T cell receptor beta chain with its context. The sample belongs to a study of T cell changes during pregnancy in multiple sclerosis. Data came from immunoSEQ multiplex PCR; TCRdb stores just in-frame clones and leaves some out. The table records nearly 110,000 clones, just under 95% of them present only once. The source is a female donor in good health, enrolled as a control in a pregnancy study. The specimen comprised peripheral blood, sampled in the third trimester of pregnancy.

CDR3 loop: CASSEVVDRFNYGYTF. CDR3 DNA: TGTGCCAGCAGTGAAGTGGTGGACAGGTTTAACTATGGCTACACCTTC. The genes are TRBV6-1 and TRBJ1-2, with TRBD1 identical over 7 bases. There are 16 residues in the CDR3. Germline CDR1 is MNHNS and CDR2 is SASEGT. Losses at the gene ends were 1 base for V and 1 base for J; bases not matched to a gene: 6.